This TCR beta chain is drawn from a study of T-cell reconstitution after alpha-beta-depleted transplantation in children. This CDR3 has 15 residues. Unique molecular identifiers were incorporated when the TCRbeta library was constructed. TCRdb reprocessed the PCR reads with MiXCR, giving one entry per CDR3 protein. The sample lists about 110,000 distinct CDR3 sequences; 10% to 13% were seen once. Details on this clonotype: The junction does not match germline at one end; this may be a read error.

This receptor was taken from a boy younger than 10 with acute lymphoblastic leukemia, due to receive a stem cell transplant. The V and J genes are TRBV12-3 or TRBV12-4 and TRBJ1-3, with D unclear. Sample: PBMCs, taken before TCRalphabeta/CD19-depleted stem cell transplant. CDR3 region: CSSSFGQNSGNTIYF. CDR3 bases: TGTTCCAGCAGTTTTGGGCAGAACTCTGGAAACACCATATATTTT.